The following is a T cell receptor (beta chain) sequence with its context. This sample stems from a study of OX40 agonist ivuxolimab in advanced cancers. Sequenced by immunoSEQ multiplex PCR; TCRdb stores in-frame clones only, minus some. Among about 64,000 clones listed, around 83% were seen once. The starting material was CD4+ or CD8+ T cells sorted from blood, obtained in a trial of the OX40 agonist ivuxolimab. This clonotype was obtained from an adult with an advanced solid tumor such as melanoma, head and neck, liver or kidney cancer.

The CDR3 spells CASSLGWTPEKLFF. The DNA of the CDR3 is TGTGCCAGCAGCTTGGGGTGGACCCCTGAAAAACTGTTTTTT. The chain is built from TRBV5-6 and TRBJ1-4; D is unclear. Per the germline V gene, CDR1 is SGHDT and CDR2 is YYEEEE. The CDR3 has 14 residues. The V end lost 0 bases, the J end lost 7 bases, and 10 bases lay between the germline ends.